Below, 31 T cell receptor beta chains from the same sample are listed, as sequenced in a study of shared clonotypes between healthy human individuals. Measured with immunoSEQ multiplex PCR; TCRdb has only the in-frame clones, and not every one. This repertoire shows about 2.4 million clones, roughly 93% found once; its top ten account for about 0.34%. The material sequenced was naive CD4+ T cells from PBMCs. Regarding subset: CD45RA+ positively selected. The receptors derive from a young man in good health. Some clones in this sample may be carry-over from other donors' samples.

The chain couples TRBV28 to TRBJ1-5; D not certain. Trimming took 2 bases from V and 7 from J, leaving 9 bases between them. The germline V gene encodes CDR1 MDHEN and CDR2 SYDVKM. The CDR3 length is 13 residues. CDR3 DNA: TGTGCCAGCAGTTTACGGAGAGCGCAGCCCCAGCATTTT. This sequence encodes CASSLRRAQPQHF.

The chain carries TRBV6-5 and TRBJ2-2; D is ambiguous. Per the germline V gene, CDR1 is MNHEY and CDR2 is SVGAGI. V lost 7 bases, J lost 3 bases, and 15 bases lay in between. CDR3 length: 15 residues. CDR3 protein: CASTLRRQDTGELFF. Here the CDR3 DNA reads TGTGCCAGCACCCTACGTCGGCAGGACACCGGGGAGCTGTTTTTT.

This CDR3 is CASSPPQSRYEQYF. The CDR3 DNA sequence: TGTGCCAGCAGTCCACCCCAGTCCCGCTACGAGCAGTACTTC. This chain connects TRBV28 to TRBJ2-7; no definite D call. Germline loops: CDR1 MDHEN, CDR2 SYDVKM. With 5 bases removed from V and 3 bases from J, the gap between germline ends came to 14 bases. The CDR3 covers 14 residues.

This clone is a singleton in its sample. The gene calls are TRBV10-1 and TRBJ2-3; D call uncertain. V was clipped by 10 bases and J by 0 bases, with 14 bases between them. The CDR3 has 14 residues. Germline values: CDR1 WNHNN, CDR2 SYGVQD (reference sequence). The CDR3 here is CATAEYASTDTQYF. The DNA of the CDR3 is TGCGCCACCGCAGAGTATGCTAGCACAGATACGCAGTATTTT.

The V call is TRBV6-5, the J call TRBJ1-1, with TRBD1 matching 7 bases. The CDR3 sequence is 14 residues long. CDR1 and CDR2 (germline): MNHEY, SVGAGI. Trimming at V came to 11 bases and at J to 0 bases, leaving 9 bases not matched to a gene. CDR3 amino acids: CAGWVTGLNTEAFF. The DNA for the CDR3 is TGTGCCGGCTGGGTGACAGGGTTGAACACTGAAGCTTTCTTT.

The gene calls are TRBV9 and TRBJ2-1; D remains ambiguous. V was shortened by 0 bases and J by 4 bases, with 14 bases between the two germline ends. Germline V lookup: CDR1 SGDLS, CDR2 YYNGEE. CDR3 size: 16 residues. CDR3: CASSVVADSTYNEQFF. In DNA form, the CDR3 reads TGTGCCAGCAGCGTAGTTGCCGACTCGACTTACAATGAGCAGTTCTTC.

This sequence joins TRBV9 and TRBJ2-5; D possibly corresponds to TRBD2 (6 bases). Trimming cost V 4 bases and J 1 base, with 14 bases left between them. The germline V gene encodes CDR1 SGDLS and CDR2 YYNGEE. The CDR3 spans 15 residues. The CDR3 region has the DNA TGTGCCAGCAGCCAAGAGATAGCGGCCCAAGAGACCCAGTACTTC. This codes for CASSQEIAAQETQYF.

The chain joins TRBV18 to TRBJ2-5; 7 bases are shared with TRBD2. J was trimmed by 4 bases and V by 3 bases; bases with no gene match: 8. This CDR3 has 15 residues. The V gene's germline CDR1 is KGHSH and CDR2 LQKENI. CDR3 residues: CASSPKSGAGETQYF. In DNA, the CDR3 is TGTGCCAGCTCACCCAAGAGCGGGGCAGGAGAGACCCAGTACTTC. The full variable domain, its missing parts supplied by reference TRBV18 and TRBJ2-5, is NAGVMQNPRHLVRRRGQEARLRCSPMKGHSHVYWYRQLPEEGLKFMVYLQKENIIDESGMPKERFSAEFPKEGPSILRIQQVVRGDSAAYFCASSPKSGAGETQYFGPGTRLLVL.

This chain joins TRBV6-1 and TRBJ1-5, with no clear D. V lost 4 bases and J lost 0, with 16 bases in between. The CDR3 runs 17 residues. Germline CDR1 and CDR2: MNHNS and SASEGT. CDR3 in DNA: TGTGCCAGCAGTGTGGAGGAAACGCGCTATAGCAATCAGCCCCAGCATTTT. Amino acids: CASSVEETRYSNQPQHF.

The chain links TRBV7-2 to TRBJ2-2; the D is unclear. The CDR3 contains 12 residues. V gave up 0 bases and J gave up 9 bases, with 5 bases separating them. The V gene's germline CDR1 is SGHTA and CDR2 FQGNSA. CDR3 protein: CASSLARRELFF. In DNA, the CDR3 is TGTGCCAGCAGCTTAGCTCGGCGGGAGCTGTTTTTT.

This clone appeared once. The V gene is TRBV7-8, the J gene TRBJ1-1, with 7 bases lining up with TRBD1. V was pared by 5 bases and J by 5 bases, with 11 bases of the junction left unmatched. The CDR3 sequence is 15 residues long. Germline V gene sequence: CDR1 SGHVS, CDR2 FQNEAQ. The DNA for the CDR3 is TGTGCCAGCAGCCTAAGGGACAGATTAACTACTGAAGCTTTCTTT. Protein product: CASSLRDRLTTEAFF.

The V and J genes are TRBV5-1 and TRBJ2-7; tentative D call: TRBD2 (7 bases). Germline lookup yields CDR1 SGHRS and CDR2 YFSETQ. Trimming cost V 4 bases and J 4 bases, with 18 bases left between them. The CDR3 is 15 amino acids. In DNA form, the CDR3 reads TGCGCCAGCAGCCCGGCCAGGGGAGGGGTGTACGAGCAGTACTTC. Residues: CASSPARGGVYEQYF.

The chain is built from TRBV7-3 and TRBJ2-2; D is uncertain. The V gene lost 7 bases and the J gene lost 0 bases, with 9 bases spanning the gap. Germline V CDR1 and CDR2: SGHTA, FQGTGA. The CDR3 is made up of 14 amino acids. The CDR3, as DNA: TGTGCCAGCACCCCGGACCCGAACACCGGGGAGCTGTTTTTT. Translated, it gives CASTPDPNTGELFF.

V is TRBV28 and J is TRBJ2-7; tentatively, D is TRBD1 or TRBD2 (6 bases each). Germline V gene data show CDR1 as MDHEN and CDR2 as SYDVKM. CDR3 length: 16 residues. Trimming pared 7 bases from V and 0 bases from J, leaving 19 bases between. The CDR3 spells CASTPSAGHRSYEQYF. DNA of the CDR3: TGTGCCAGCACTCCCAGTGCGGGACACCGCTCCTACGAGCAGTACTTC.

This clone was seen a few times. The chain joins TRBV7-9 to TRBJ1-1, with D uncertain. This CDR3 has 13 amino acids. Germline CDR1 reads SEHNR; CDR2 reads FQNEAQ (reference sequence). Trimming stripped 6 bases from V and 4 bases from J, with 12 bases between. The CDR3 DNA reads TGTGCCAGCAGATTGGGCGAAAGCACTGAAGCTTTCTTT. Amino acid sequence: CASRLGESTEAFF.

This clone was found once. The sample carries other DNA sequences with the same CDR3. The J gene is TRBJ1-5, the V gene TRBV28, with D maybe TRBD1 (5 bases). Deletions cut 5 bases from V and 7 bases from J, with 18 bases between. This CDR3 is built from 15 residues. CDR1 and CDR2 from the germline V gene are MDHEN and SYDVKM. CDR3 residues: CASSPQGRDRQPQHF. DNA for the CDR3: TGTGCCAGCAGTCCCCAAGGAAGGGACCGGCAGCCCCAGCATTTT.

This chain connects TRBV7-2 to TRBJ2-1; D gene ambiguous. Per the germline V gene, CDR1 is SGHTA and CDR2 is FQGNSA. The CDR3 is made up of 12 amino acids. V lost 5 bases and J 7 bases, leaving 9 bases between the germline ends. The CDR3 sequence: CASSVSRNEQFF. The CDR3 DNA reads as TGTGCCAGCAGCGTCTCTAGGAATGAGCAGTTCTTC.

The V gene is TRBV5-1, the J gene TRBJ2-2; weak D call: TRBD2 (6 bases). V lost 3 bases and J lost 4, with 16 bases in between. Looked up from germline, CDR1 is SGHRS and CDR2 is YFSETQ. The CDR3 extends over 16 amino acids. The CDR3 reads CASSSEGRGGTGELFF. In DNA form, the CDR3 reads TGCGCCAGCAGCTCGGAGGGGCGGGGAGGCACCGGGGAGCTGTTTTTT. Combining the CDR3 with reference TRBV5-1 and TRBJ2-2 gives the whole variable domain KAGVTQTPRYLIKTRGQQVTLSCSPISGHRSVSWYQQTPGQGLQFLFEYFSETQRNKGNFPGRFSGRQFSNSRSEMNVSTLELGDSALYLCASSSEGRGGTGELFFGEGSRLTVL.

The gene calls are TRBV4-1 and TRBJ2-5; no definite D call. The germline V gene has CDR1 MGHRA and CDR2 YSYEKL. This CDR3 region has 13 residues. V was cut by 4 bases and J by 0 bases, with 6 bases left in between. In DNA, the CDR3 is TGCGCCAGCAGCCGACCCCACCAAGAGACCCAGTACTTC. This encodes CASSRPHQETQYF.

The rearrangement joins TRBV7-9 to TRBJ2-1; TRBD1 aligns across 8 bases. V lost 5 bases to trimming and J lost 3 bases; unmatched junction nucleotides: 0. Looked up from germline, CDR1 is SEHNR and CDR2 is FQNEAQ (reference sequence). The CDR3 runs to 13 residues. The CDR3 sequence is CASSTGGYNEQFF. CDR3 DNA sequence: TGTGCCAGCAGCACAGGGGGCTACAATGAGCAGTTCTTC.

The chain couples TRBV18 to TRBJ1-2; 9 bases are a match to TRBD1. Germline CDR1 is KGHSH and CDR2 is LQKENI. This CDR3 region has 13 residues. The V gene end was trimmed by 6 bases and the J gene end by 4 bases; junction bases not matched to a gene: 3. The CDR3 DNA follows: TGTGCCAGCTCCATGGGACAGGGCTATGGCTACACCTTC. This codes for CASSMGQGYGYTF.

A remark on this clone: This CDR3 is also generated by other DNA sequences in the sample. V and J are TRBV5-1 and TRBJ2-5; 13 positions match TRBD2. With 0 bases clipped from V and 5 bases from J, the junction kept 4 bases outside the gene matches. The CDR3 consists of 16 residues. Germline assignment: CDR1 SGHRS and CDR2 YFSETQ. The CDR3 nucleotides are TGCGCCAGCAGCTTGGGGACTAGCGGGAGAGTGGAGACCCAGTACTTC. Protein product: CASSLGTSGRVETQYF. The entire variable domain, with the rest obtained from reference TRBV5-1 and TRBJ2-5, is as follows: KAGVTQTPRYLIKTRGQQVTLSCSPISGHRSVSWYQQTPGQGLQFLFEYFSETQRNKGNFPGRFSGRQFSNSRSEMNVSTLELGDSALYLCASSLGTSGRVETQYFGPGTRLLVL.

This chain connects TRBV5-1 to TRBJ2-2, with unresolved D. The V end was cut by 2 bases, the J end by 6 bases, with 11 bases between. From germline, CDR1 is SGHRS and CDR2 YFSETQ. The CDR3 totals 14 residues. The CDR3 is CASSFGLVSGELFF. CDR3 DNA: TGCGCCAGCAGCTTTGGTTTAGTCTCCGGGGAGCTGTTTTTT.

This sequence joins TRBV28 and TRBJ1-3, with a possible D match to TRBD1 (5 bases). The CDR3 extends over 14 amino acids. The V end lost 3 bases, the J end lost 5 bases, and 11 bases lay between the germline ends. The germline CDR1 and CDR2 sequences are MDHEN and SYDVKM. The CDR3 DNA is TGTGCCAGCAGTTTTGTGGCAGGGCGAAACACCATATATTTT. This translates into CASSFVAGRNTIYF.

The chain uses TRBV2 and TRBJ1-2; D call uncertain. V was trimmed by 0 bases and J by 7 bases, leaving 9 bases between them. The CDR3 sequence is 13 residues long. Per the germline V gene, CDR1 is SNHLY and CDR2 is FYNNEI. CDR3 region: CASSEALEGGYTF. CDR3 nucleotides: TGTGCCAGCAGTGAAGCGCTCGAGGGTGGCTACACCTTC.

With regard to this clone: Distinct nucleotide sequences in the sample also encode this CDR3. The rearrangement joins TRBV28 to TRBJ1-2; no clear D. The V gene's germline CDR1 is MDHEN and CDR2 SYDVKM. The CDR3 runs 13 residues. V lost 3 bases to trimming and J lost 4 bases, with 9 bases between them. The CDR3 loop reads CASSLGRVYGYTF. The CDR3 region has the DNA TGTGCCAGCAGTTTGGGGAGGGTCTATGGCTACACCTTC.

The chain joins TRBV14 to TRBJ2-7; D possibly corresponds to TRBD1 (5 bases). CDR1 and CDR2 from the germline V gene are SGHDN and FVKESK. V lost 4 bases and J 4 bases, leaving 17 bases between the germline ends. This CDR3 has 15 amino acids. The CDR3 DNA sequence: TGTGCCAGCAGCCGGACCACAGGAGTAGGGTACGAGCAGTACTTC. It translates to CASSRTTGVGYEQYF.

The gene calls are TRBV6-5 and TRBJ1-4, with 9 bases aligning to TRBD1. The CDR3 consists of 14 residues. V shed 6 bases and J 2 bases; nucleotides not matched to a gene: 1. CDR1 MNHEY and CDR2 SVGAGI come from the germline V gene. CDR3 loop: CASRQGATNEKLFF. DNA of the CDR3: TGTGCCAGCAGACAGGGGGCGACTAATGAAAAACTGTTTTTT.

The rearrangement links TRBV5-6 to TRBJ1-3; D is undetermined. Germline-derived CDR1 and CDR2 are SGHDT and YYEEEE. The length of the CDR3 is 13 residues. V lost 4 bases and J lost 2, with 7 bases in between. CDR3 in DNA: TGTGCCAGCAGCGTGACGGCTGGAAACACCATATATTTT. Translated: CASSVTAGNTIYF.

The J gene is TRBJ1-1, the V gene TRBV5-4; 9 positions match TRBD1. Trimming cost V 0 bases and J 1 base; bases outside gene matches: 7. Germline assignment: CDR1 SGHNT and CDR2 YYREEE (reference sequence). The CDR3 is 17 amino acids. CDR3 DNA: TGTGCCAGCAGCTTGGCCGGGACAGGGTTTCGGAACACTGAAGCTTTCTTT. Its translation is CASSLAGTGFRNTEAFF.

The rearrangement joins TRBV6-6 to TRBJ2-7, with 13 bases matching TRBD2. Looked up from germline, CDR1 is MNHNY and CDR2 is SVGAGI (reference sequence). This CDR3 region has 15 residues. V shed 4 bases, J shed 4 bases, and the junction held 4 bases outside the gene matches. CDR3 loop: CASSSPTSGRYEQYF. The DNA for the CDR3 is TGTGCCAGCAGTTCCCCGACTAGCGGGAGGTACGAGCAGTACTTC.